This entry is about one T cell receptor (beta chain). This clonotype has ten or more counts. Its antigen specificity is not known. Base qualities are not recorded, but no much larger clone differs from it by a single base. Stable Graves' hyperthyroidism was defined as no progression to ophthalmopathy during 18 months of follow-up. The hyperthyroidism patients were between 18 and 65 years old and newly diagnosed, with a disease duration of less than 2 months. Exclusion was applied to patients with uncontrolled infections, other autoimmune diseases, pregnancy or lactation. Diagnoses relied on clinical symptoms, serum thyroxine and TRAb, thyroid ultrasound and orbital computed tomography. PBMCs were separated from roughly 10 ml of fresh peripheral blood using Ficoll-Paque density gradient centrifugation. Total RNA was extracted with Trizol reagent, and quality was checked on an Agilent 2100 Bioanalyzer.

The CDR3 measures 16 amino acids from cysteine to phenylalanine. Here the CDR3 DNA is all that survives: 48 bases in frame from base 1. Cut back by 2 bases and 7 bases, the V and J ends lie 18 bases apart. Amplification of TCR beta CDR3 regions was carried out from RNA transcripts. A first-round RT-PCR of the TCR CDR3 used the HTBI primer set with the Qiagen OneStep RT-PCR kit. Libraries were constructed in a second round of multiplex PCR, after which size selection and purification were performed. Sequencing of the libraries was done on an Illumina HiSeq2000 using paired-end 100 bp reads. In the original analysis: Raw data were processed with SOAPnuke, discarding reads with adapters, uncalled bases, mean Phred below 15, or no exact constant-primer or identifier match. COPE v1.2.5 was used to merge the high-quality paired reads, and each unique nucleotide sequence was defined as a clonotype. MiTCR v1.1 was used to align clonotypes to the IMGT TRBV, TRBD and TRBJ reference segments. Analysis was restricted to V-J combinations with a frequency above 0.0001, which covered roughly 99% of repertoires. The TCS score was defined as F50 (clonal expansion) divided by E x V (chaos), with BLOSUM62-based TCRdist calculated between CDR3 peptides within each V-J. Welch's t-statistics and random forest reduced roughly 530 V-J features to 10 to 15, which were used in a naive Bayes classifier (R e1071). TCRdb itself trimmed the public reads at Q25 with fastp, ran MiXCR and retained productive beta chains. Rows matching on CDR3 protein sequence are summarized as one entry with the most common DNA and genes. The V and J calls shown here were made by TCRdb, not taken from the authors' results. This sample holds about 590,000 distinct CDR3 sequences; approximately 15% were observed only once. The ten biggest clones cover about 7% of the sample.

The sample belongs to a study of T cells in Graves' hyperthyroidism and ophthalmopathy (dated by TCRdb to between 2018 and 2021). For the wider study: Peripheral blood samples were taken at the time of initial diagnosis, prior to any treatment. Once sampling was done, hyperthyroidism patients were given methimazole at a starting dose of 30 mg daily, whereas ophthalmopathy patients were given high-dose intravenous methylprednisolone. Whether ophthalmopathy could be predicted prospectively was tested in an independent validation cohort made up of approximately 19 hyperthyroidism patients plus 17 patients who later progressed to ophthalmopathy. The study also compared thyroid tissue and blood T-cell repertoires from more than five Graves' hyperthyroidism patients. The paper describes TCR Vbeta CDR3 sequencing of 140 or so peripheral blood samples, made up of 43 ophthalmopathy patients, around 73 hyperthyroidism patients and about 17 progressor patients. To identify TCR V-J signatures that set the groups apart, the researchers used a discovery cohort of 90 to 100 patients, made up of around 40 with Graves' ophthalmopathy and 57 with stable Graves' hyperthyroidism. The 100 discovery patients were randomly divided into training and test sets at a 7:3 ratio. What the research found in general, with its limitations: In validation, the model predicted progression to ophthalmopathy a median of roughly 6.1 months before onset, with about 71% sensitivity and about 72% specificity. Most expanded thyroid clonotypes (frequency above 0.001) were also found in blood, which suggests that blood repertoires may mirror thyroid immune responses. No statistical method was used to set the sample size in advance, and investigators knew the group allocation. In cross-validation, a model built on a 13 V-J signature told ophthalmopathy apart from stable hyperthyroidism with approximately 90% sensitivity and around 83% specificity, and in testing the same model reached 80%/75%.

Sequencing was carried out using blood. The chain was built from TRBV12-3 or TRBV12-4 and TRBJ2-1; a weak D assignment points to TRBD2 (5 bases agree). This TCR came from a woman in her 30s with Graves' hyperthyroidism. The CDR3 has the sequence CASSLFAGAETNEQFF. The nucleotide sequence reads TGTGCCAGCAGTTTATTCGCGGGCGCTGAGACTAATGAGCAGTTCTTC.